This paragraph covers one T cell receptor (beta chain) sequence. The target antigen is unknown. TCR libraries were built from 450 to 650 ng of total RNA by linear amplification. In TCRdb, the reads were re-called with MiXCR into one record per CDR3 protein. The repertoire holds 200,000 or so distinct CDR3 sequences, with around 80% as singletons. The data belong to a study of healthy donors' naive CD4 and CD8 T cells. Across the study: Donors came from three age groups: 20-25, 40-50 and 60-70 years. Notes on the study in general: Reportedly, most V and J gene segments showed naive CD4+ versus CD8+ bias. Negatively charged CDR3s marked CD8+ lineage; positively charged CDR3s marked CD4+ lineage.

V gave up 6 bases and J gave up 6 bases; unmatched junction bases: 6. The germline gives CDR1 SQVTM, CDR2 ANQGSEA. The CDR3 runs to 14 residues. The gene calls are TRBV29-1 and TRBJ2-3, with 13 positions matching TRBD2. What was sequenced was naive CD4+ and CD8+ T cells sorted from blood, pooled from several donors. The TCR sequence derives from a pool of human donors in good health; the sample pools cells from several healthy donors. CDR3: CSVWTSGRMDTQYF. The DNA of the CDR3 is TGCAGCGTGTGGACTAGCGGGAGAATGGATACGCAGTATTTT.